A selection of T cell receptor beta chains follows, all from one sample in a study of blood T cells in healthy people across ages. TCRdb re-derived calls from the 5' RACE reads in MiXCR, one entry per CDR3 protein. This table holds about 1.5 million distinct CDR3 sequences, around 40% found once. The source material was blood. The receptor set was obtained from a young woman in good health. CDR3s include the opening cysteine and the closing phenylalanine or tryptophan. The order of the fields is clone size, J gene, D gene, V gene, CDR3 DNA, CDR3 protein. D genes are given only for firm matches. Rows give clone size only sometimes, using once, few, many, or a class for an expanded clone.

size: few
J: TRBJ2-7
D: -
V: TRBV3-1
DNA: TGTGCCAGCAGCCACGGAGGGGCGTACTACGAGCAGTACTTC
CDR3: CASSHGGAYYEQYF

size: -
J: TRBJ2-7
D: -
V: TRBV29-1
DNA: TGCAGCGTCCACGGACCTGGCTACGAGCAGTACTTC
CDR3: CSVHGPGYEQYF

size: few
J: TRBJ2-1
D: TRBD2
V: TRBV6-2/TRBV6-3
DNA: TGTGCCAGCAGTATAAGGGGAACAAGCGGGGGAGATTACAATGAGCAGTTCTTC
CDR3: CASSIRGTSGGDYNEQFF

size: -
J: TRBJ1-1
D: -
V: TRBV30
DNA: TGTGCCTGGAGTGCTCTAGACAGGGAAGCTTTCTTT
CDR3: CAWSALDREAFF

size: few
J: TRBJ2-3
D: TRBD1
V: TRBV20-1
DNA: TGCAGTGCAAATGACAGGGGTGTGGGAGATACGCAGTATTTT
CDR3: CSANDRGVGDTQYF

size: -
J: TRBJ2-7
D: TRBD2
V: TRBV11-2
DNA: TGTGCCAGCAGCCCGAATGGGCTAGCGGGAGGTAACAATGAGCAGTACTTC
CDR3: CASSPNGLAGGNNEQYF

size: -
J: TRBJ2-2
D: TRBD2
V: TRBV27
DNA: TGTGCCAGCAGTGACCTGGGGGGGGGTCACACCGGGGAGCTGTTTTTT
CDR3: CASSDLGGGHTGELFF

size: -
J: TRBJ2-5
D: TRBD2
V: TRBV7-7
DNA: TGTGCTAGCAGCACAGGACTAGCGGGTAACAATGAGCAGTACTTC
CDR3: CASSTGLAGNNEQYF

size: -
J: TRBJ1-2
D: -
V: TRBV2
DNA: TGTGCAAAGCAGAGGGAGCACAGCCAGAACCTCTATGGCTACACCTTC
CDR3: CAKQREHSQNLYGYTF

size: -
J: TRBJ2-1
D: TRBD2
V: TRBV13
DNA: TGTGCCGGCAGCCTAGCGGGAGGGCAGTTCTTC
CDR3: CAGSLAGGQFF

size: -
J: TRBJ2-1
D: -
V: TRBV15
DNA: TGTGCCACCAGCAGAGGCACAGTTGGTGAGCAGTTCTTC
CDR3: CATSRGTVGEQFF

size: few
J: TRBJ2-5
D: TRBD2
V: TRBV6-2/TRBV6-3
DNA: TGTGCCAGCATCGGCCCGGGACTAGAAGAGACCCAGTACTTC
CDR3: CASIGPGLEETQYF

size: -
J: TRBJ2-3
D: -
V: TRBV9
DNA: TGTGCCAGCAGCCGACGGGACTTCCCGGTCCCAGATACGCAGTATTTT
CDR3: CASSRRDFPVPDTQYF

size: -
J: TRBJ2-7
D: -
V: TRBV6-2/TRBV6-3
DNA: TGTGCCAGCAGCAGCTCACCGGGACGGACCTACGAGCAGTACTTC
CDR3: CASSSSPGRTYEQYF

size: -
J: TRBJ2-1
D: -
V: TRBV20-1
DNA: TGCAGTGCTAGTTTCGAGACCCAGTTCTTC
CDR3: CSASFETQFF

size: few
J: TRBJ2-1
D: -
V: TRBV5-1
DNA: TGCGCCAGCAGGTTGATAGCGAACTCCTACAATGAGCAGTTCTTC
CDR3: CASRLIANSYNEQFF

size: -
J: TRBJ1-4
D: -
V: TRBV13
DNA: TGTGCCAGCAGCCCGCCGGACAGAGTTAATGAAAAACTGTTTTTT
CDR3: CASSPPDRVNEKLFF

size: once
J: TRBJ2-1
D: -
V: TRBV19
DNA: TGTGCCAGTAGTACCAGACAGGTCCCGCAAGTGGATGAGCAGTTCTTC
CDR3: CASSTRQVPQVDEQFF

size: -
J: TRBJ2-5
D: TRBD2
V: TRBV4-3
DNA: TGCGCCAGCAGCCAAGAGCAAGAAGGGTGGGGGGGTCAAGAGACCCAGTACTTC
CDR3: CASSQEQEGWGGQETQYF

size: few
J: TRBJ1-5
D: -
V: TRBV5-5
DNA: TGTGCCAGCAGCTTGATGGTGGGGACTCAGCCCCAGCATTTT
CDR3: CASSLMVGTQPQHF

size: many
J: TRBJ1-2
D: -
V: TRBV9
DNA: TGTGCCAGCAGCGTAGAAGGACAGCCCTATGGCTACACCTTC
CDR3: CASSVEGQPYGYTF

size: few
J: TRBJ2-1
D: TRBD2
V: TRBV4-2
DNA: TGTGCCAGCAGCCAAGAAGGTGGGGGACTAGCGGTTTACAATGAGCAGTTCTTC
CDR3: CASSQEGGGLAVYNEQFF

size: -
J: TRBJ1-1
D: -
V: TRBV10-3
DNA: TGTGCCATCAGTGAACAGAACACTGAAGCTTTCTTT
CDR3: CAISEQNTEAFF